This TCR beta chain came from a study of blood T cell repertoires in COVID-19. Study at large: The study drew acute and convalescent COVID-19 samples from the United States, Italy and Spain. T cells, B-cell-depleted T cells, or PBMCs provided the cDNA or gDNA that served as material.

Under the authors' procedure: Reference gene primers were amplified, and this amplification served to estimate nucleated cell counts. Using immunoSEQ multiplex PCR, the repertoire was profiled, and TCRdb retains in-frame clones only, with some absent. V and J calls and clone size are those listed in that table; D and trimming were worked out from the DNA. The sample records 140,000 or so clones, more than 75% being singletons. The V and J ends lost 4 bases and 3 bases, in that order; junction bases with no gene match: 4. CDR3 length equals 15 residues. Germline CDR1 is SGHTA and CDR2 is FQGNSA. The genes are TRBV7-2 and TRBJ1-3, with 9 bases identical to TRBD1. This receptor was identified in a woman between 45 and 60 years old with active or convalescent COVID-19. Sequenced: peripheral blood. CDR3 coding DNA: TGTGCCAGCAGCTCCCGGACAGGGGTTGGAAACACCATATATTTT. Translation: CASSSRTGVGNTIYF.